This T cell receptor (beta chain) stems from a study of blood T cell repertoires in COVID-19 (TCRdb year 2020). At the level of the whole study: Samples covering the acute and convalescent phases of COVID-19 were provided by collaborators in the United States, Italy and Spain. The prospective study material was composed of cDNA or gDNA derived from T cells, B-cell-depleted T cells, or PBMCs. The dataset comprised deeply sampled blood TCRbeta repertoires from subjects exposed to, actively infected with, or recovered from COVID-19. The repertoires were made available in a free public database intended to serve as a resource for research on the immune response to SARS-CoV-2. The samples were drawn from two sources: the first 160 participants of the ongoing ImmuneRACE study, and over 1,000 subjects contributed by 6 global collaborators. A de-identified subject ID, COVID-19 status, age in years and sex were almost always included in the sample metadata. Where available, HLA class I and class II types were obtained from metadata supplied by the sample provider rather than from assay-based typing.

What the study reported, not specific to this receptor: Clinical and demographic metadata were provided uncurated, with the amount varying by source and participant.

Each collaborating institution followed its own protocols to collect whole blood in K2EDTA tubes. For TCRbeta analysis, collaborators shipped samples as frozen whole blood, isolated PBMCs, or DNA extracted from either of those sample types. Concerning this clone: Its cognate antigen has yet to be identified. The record has no base qualities; no much larger clone is one base away.

The immunoSEQ Assay, a bias-controlled multiplex PCR, was used to amplify TCRbeta CDR3 regions from genomic DNA. As for the authors' bioinformatics: The number of nucleated cells in each sample was estimated from the amplification of reference gene primers within the assay. To quantify the absolute abundance of each unique TCRbeta CDR3 rearrangement, sequence reads were collapsed and filtered. For each sample, productive Simpson clonality was calculated by taking the square root of Simpson's diversity index across productive rearrangements. Entries here come from immuneACCESS through TCRdb and include only in-frame sequences with V and J called. Some clones fail to appear in such tables; in the studies checked, an unresolved V gene covers under half of the shortfall, and the cause of the remainder is unknown. V and J calls and clone size are copied from that table; D and trimming were computed from the DNA. A total of 100,000 or so clones appear in this sample, roughly 87% of them only once. The top ten clones comprise about 18% of the sample.

V loses 0 bases of germline sequence and J loses 3 bases, and the interval between the two ends is 18 bases. The CDR3 measures 18 amino acids from cysteine to phenylalanine. Kept here is only the CDR3 DNA, which spans 54 bases and is read in frame from base 1. CDR1 and CDR2, looked up from the germline V gene, are MNHEY and SVGEGT. This TCR derives from a man aged 80 or over with acute or convalescent COVID-19. The sequenced sample was peripheral blood. The sequence is built from TRBV6-2 or TRBV6-3 and TRBJ1-5; TRBD1 is perhaps the D gene, given 5 matching bases. The DNA sequence is given as TGTGCCAGCAGTTACTCAAAAGCGGCGGGGGGTTTCAATCAGCCCCAGCATTTT. It encodes CASSYSKAAGGFNQPQHF.